A selection of T cell receptor beta chains follows, all from one sample in a study of T cells in Graves' hyperthyroidism and ophthalmopathy. TCRdb used MiXCR to reprocess the multiplex PCR reads, holding one entry per CDR3 protein. The data contain approximately 320,000 distinct CDR3 sequences, approximately 15% of them singletons. Material for sequencing was blood. The receptor set was obtained from a man younger than 45 with Graves' hyperthyroidism. Both conserved end residues are part of each CDR3. A D gene is named only where the DNA matches it firmly. Some rows have no size entry. The others give once, few or many, or a class for an expanded clone.

V gene,D gene,J gene,clone size,CDR3 protein,CDR3 DNA
TRBV7-3,TRBD2,TRBJ2-1,.,CASSQTGLAGGSSYNEQFF,TGTGCCAGCAGCCAAACGGGACTAGCGGGAGGAAGCTCCTACAATGAGCAGTTCTTC
TRBV27,.,TRBJ2-2,.,CASSFIRRRQGFNTGELFF,TGTGCCAGCAGTTTCATACGCCGGAGGCAGGGATTCAACACCGGGGAGCTGTTTTTT
TRBV6-1,TRBD1,TRBJ1-6,.,CASSRQGNDSPLHF,TGTGCCAGCAGTAGACAGGGAAACGATTCACCCCTCCACTTT
TRBV12-3/TRBV12-4,.,TRBJ2-7,many,CASSLAEKNYEQYF,TGTGCCAGCAGTTTAGCGGAGAAAAACTACGAGCAGTACTTC
TRBV15,.,TRBJ2-1,many,CATSRDRRGNEQFF,TGTGCCACCAGCAGAGATCGGAGAGGCAATGAGCAGTTCTTC
TRBV12-5,TRBD1,TRBJ1-1,many,CASGSYGDSGNTEAFF,TGTGCTAGTGGTTCCTATGGGGACAGCGGGAACACTGAAGCTTTCTTT
TRBV6-1,.,TRBJ1-5,.,CASNVAGGIPYYSNQPQHF,TGTGCCAGCAATGTAGCGGGAGGGATTCCCTACTATAGCAATCAGCCCCAGCATTTT
TRBV27,.,TRBJ2-7,.,CASKGTPGWEQYF,TGTGCCAGCAAGGGGACACCTGGATGGGAGCAGTACTTC
TRBV7-7,.,TRBJ2-3,few,CASRTADGADTQYF,TGTGCTAGCAGAACAGCCGATGGAGCAGATACGCAGTATTTT
TRBV20-1,.,TRBJ2-5,.,CSALLQGEETQYF,TGCAGTGCCCTCCTACAAGGGGAAGAGACCCAGTACTTC
TRBV4-1,.,TRBJ1-1,.,CASSQEPALNTEAFF,TGCGCCAGCAGCCAAGAGCCAGCCCTGAACACTGAAGCTTTCTTT
TRBV12-3/TRBV12-4,.,TRBJ1-3,many,CASSLASGNGNTIYF,TGTGCCAGCAGTTTAGCGTCCGGGAATGGAAACACCATATATTTT
TRBV28,TRBD2,TRBJ2-7,many,CASSPGTSDYYEQYF,TGTGCCAGCAGCCCAGGGACTAGCGATTACTACGAGCAGTACTTC
TRBV29-1,.,TRBJ1-1,few,CSVEWNRKNTEAFF,TGCAGCGTTGAATGGAACAGGAAGAACACTGAAGCTTTCTTT
TRBV15,.,TRBJ2-5,once,CATSRDWETQYF,TGTGCCACCAGCAGAGATTGGGAGACCCAGTACTTC
TRBV12-3/TRBV12-4,.,TRBJ1-2,many,CASSPTGTSYGYTF,TGTGCCAGCAGTCCCACGGGGACCTCCTATGGCTACACCTTC
TRBV18,.,TRBJ2-2,many,CASSPRAPGELFF,TGTGCCAGCTCACCAAGGGCCCCCGGGGAGCTGTTTTTT
TRBV28,TRBD2,TRBJ2-7,many,CASSLTGGLLEQYF,TGTGCCAGCAGTTTAACGGGGGGTCTTTTGGAGCAGTACTTC
TRBV7-8,TRBD2,TRBJ2-3,many,CASSSSGGALTPITQYF,TGTGCCAGCAGCTCAAGCGGGGGGGCCCTTACCCCTATTACGCAGTATTTT
TRBV20-1,TRBD1,TRBJ1-2,many,CSAATGTGGSNYGYTF,TGCAGTGCTGCCACCGGGACAGGGGGATCTAACTATGGCTACACCTTC
TRBV6-1,TRBD2,TRBJ2-5,few,CASRGSLETQYF,TGTGCCAGCCGCGGGAGTTTAGAGACCCAGTACTTC
TRBV5-1,.,TRBJ1-4,few,CASRTGEELFF,TGCGCCAGCAGAACGGGTGAAGAACTGTTTTTT
TRBV6-5,.,TRBJ1-5,.,CASSYTNSNQPQHF,TGTGCCAGCAGTTACACGAATAGCAATCAGCCCCAGCATTTT
TRBV11-3,.,TRBJ2-1,many,CASSSGDSFGQFF,TGTGCCAGCTCATCAGGGGACTCCTTCGGGCAGTTCTTC
TRBV7-3,TRBD1,TRBJ2-1,many,CASRAGQGNNEQFF,TGTGCCAGCCGCGCGGGACAGGGAAACAATGAGCAGTTCTTC
TRBV27,.,TRBJ2-3,few,CASSIPPFTDTQYF,TGTGCCAGCAGTATTCCCCCTTTCACAGATACGCAGTATTTT
TRBV20-1,.,TRBJ1-5,many,CSARDRRGDQPQHF,TGCAGTGCTAGAGATAGACGGGGGGATCAGCCCCAGCATTTT
TRBV7-9,TRBD1,TRBJ1-2,few,CASSLQGARYGYTF,TGTGCCAGCAGCTTGCAGGGGGCGCGATACGGCTACACCTTC
TRBV10-3,.,TRBJ1-3,few,CAISRDTYSGNTIYF,TGTGCCATCAGCCGCGACACGTACTCTGGAAACACCATATATTTT
TRBV4-1,TRBD2,TRBJ2-7,few,CASSPLTSGRYEQYF,TGCGCCAGCAGCCCATTGACTAGCGGGAGATACGAGCAGTACTTC